The 6 T cell receptor beta chains reported below all come from one sample, sequenced in a study of cytomegalovirus exposure and HLA in healthy donors. PCR used 60 Vbeta primers and 13 Jbeta primers. Sequenced by immunoSEQ multiplex PCR; TCRdb stores in-frame clones only, minus some. The sample has about 150,000 clones; roughly 84% are singletons. The sample taken for sequencing was PBMCs. These TCRs come from a man in his thirties or forties in good health and CMV-seropositive.

The genes are TRBV18 and TRBJ2-7, with 10 bases aligning to TRBD2. Germline CDR1 reads KGHSH; CDR2 reads LQKENI. The CDR3 spans 14 residues. V gave up 3 bases and J gave up 1 base; unmatched junction bases: 0. CDR3 in DNA: TGTGCCAGCTCACCTAGCGGGAGGTCCTACGAGCAGTACTTC. It specifies CASSPSGRSYEQYF. Using reference TRBV18 and TRBJ2-7 for the parts outside the CDR3, the full variable domain is NAGVMQNPRHLVRRRGQEARLRCSPMKGHSHVYWYRQLPEEGLKFMVYLQKENIIDESGMPKERFSAEFPKEGPSILRIQQVVRGDSAAYFCASSPSGRSYEQYFGPGTRLTVT.

The CDR3 loop is CASSFRAYTGELFF. The CDR3 DNA sequence: TGTGCCAGCAGTTTTAGAGCGTACACCGGGGAGCTGTTTTTT. The chain employs TRBV11-2 and TRBJ2-2, with D unresolved. V gave up 6 bases and J gave up 3 bases, with 11 bases separating them. Germline V gene data show CDR1 as SGHAT and CDR2 as FQNNGV. CDR3 length equals 14 residues.

J is TRBJ2-3 and V is TRBV6-4; 10 positions agree with TRBD2. The trim removed 2 bases at V and 3 bases at J, leaving 2 bases unmatched. This CDR3 has 15 residues. The V gene's germline CDR1 is MRHNA and CDR2 SNTAGT. As DNA, the CDR3 is TGTGCCAGCAGTGACCTAGCGGGAGCGACAGATACGCAGTATTTT. It yields the protein CASSDLAGATDTQYF.

The V gene is TRBV29-1, the J gene TRBJ2-1; TRBD2 aligns across 8 bases. J was trimmed by 2 bases and V by 0 bases; bases with no gene match: 6. The CDR3 covers 16 residues. Germline V gene lookup returns CDR1 SQVTM and CDR2 ANQGSEA. The CDR3, as DNA: TGCAGCGTTGAAGATCAAGCGGGAGCCGCCTACAATGAGCAGTTCTTC. Its protein is CSVEDQAGAAYNEQFF.

On this clone: A junction end diverges from the germline sequence, so it may reflect a read error. The chain employs TRBV7-9 and TRBJ1-5; D perhaps matches TRBD1 (6 bases). CDR1 is SEHNR and CDR2 is FQNEAQ in the germline V gene (reference sequence). This CDR3 has 14 amino acids. CDR3 coding DNA: TGTTCCAGCAGTCAAGGACAGATCAATCAGCCCCAGCATTTT. This gives the protein CSSSQGQINQPQHF.

The V call is TRBV29-1, the J call TRBJ1-3; no reliable D call. Germline V lookup: CDR1 SQVTM, CDR2 ANQGSEA. Trimming took 1 base from V and 0 from J, leaving 7 bases between them. The CDR3 runs to 14 residues. For the CDR3, the DNA is TGCAGCGTTGAAGTGAATAGCTCTGGAAACACCATATATTTT. Encoded protein: CSVEVNSSGNTIYF.